This T cell receptor (beta chain) was recorded in a study of CXCR3-negative and CXCR3-positive naive CD8 T cells. Findings and limits, study-wide: Relative to CXCR3-negative naive cells, CXCR3-positive naive cells had more hydrophobic TRB CDR3s. Naive cells that were CXCR3-negative or CXCR3-positive used TRBV-TRBJ genes alike, while memory cells diverged.

This CDR3 is built from 12 residues. Germline V lookup: CDR1 SQVTM, CDR2 ANQGSEA. Comment on this clonotype: Its antigen remains unknown.

Researchers sorted roughly 310,000 cells of each CD8+ T cell subset in triplicate. CD45RO-CCR7+CD27+CD95- was the phenotype of naive CD8+ T cells. The authors made the TRB cDNA libraries by 5' RACE using UMI labels. After re-calling the 5' RACE reads, TCRdb lists one entry per CDR3 protein, DNA absent. Reported are tens of thousands of distinct CDR3 sequences; the ten largest clones contain around 1.5%. The clonotype comes from a human donor in good health. Some clones in this sample may be carry-over from other donors' samples. The chain couples TRBV29-1 to TRBJ1-1; TCRdb returns TRBD1, unconfirmable since there is no DNA. The sequenced material came from naive CXCR3- CD8+ T cells from blood. Subset here: CD45RO-CCR7+CD27+CD95- naive CD8+ T cells lacking CXCR3 (TNR3-). The CDR3 loop is CSVQGAQAEAFF. The full variable domain, in which reference TRBV29-1 and TRBJ1-1 provide the parts outside the CDR3, is SAVISQKPSRDICQRGTSLTIQCQVDSQVTMMFWYRQQPGQSLTLIATANQGSEATYESGFVIDKFPISRPNLTFSTLTVSNMSPEDSSIYLCSVQGAQAEAFFGQGTRLTVV.